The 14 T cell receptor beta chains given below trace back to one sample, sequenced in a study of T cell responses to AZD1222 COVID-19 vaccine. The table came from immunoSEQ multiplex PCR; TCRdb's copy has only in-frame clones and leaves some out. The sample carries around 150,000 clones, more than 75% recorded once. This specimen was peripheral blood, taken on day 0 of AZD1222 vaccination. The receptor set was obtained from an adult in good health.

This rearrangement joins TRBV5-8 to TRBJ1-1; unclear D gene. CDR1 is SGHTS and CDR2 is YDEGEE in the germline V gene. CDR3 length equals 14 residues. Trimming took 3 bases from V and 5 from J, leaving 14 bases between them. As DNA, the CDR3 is TGTGCCAGCAGCTCTCGGAGGGTAGGGACTGAAGCTTTCTTT. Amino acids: CASSSRRVGTEAFF.

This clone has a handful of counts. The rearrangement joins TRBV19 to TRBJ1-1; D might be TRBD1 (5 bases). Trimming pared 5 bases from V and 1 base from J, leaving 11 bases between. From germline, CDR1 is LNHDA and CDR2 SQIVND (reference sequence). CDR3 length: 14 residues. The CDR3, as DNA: TGTGCCAGTAGTTGGTCAGGACAGAACACTGAAGCTTTCTTT. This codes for CASSWSGQNTEAFF.

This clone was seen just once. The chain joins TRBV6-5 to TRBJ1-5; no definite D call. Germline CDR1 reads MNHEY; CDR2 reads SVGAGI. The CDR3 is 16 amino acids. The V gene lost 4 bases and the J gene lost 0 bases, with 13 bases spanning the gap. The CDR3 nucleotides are TGTGCCAGCAGTTCCGGGTCTCTTTATAGCAATCAGCCCCAGCATTTT. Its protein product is CASSSGSLYSNQPQHF.

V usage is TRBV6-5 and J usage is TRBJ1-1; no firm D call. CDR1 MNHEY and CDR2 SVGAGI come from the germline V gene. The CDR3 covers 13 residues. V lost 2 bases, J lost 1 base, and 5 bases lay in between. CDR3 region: CASSYGWNTEAFF. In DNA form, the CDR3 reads TGTGCCAGCAGTTACGGGTGGAACACTGAAGCTTTCTTT.

The CDR3 spells CASSLGGGYTF. The CDR3 DNA follows: TGTGCCAGCAGTTTAGGTGGGGGCTACACCTTC. The chain couples TRBV12-3 or TRBV12-4 to TRBJ1-2, with unresolved D. Trimming shortened V by 1 base and J by 8 bases, and 5 bases separated the two germline ends. CDR3 length: 11 amino acids.

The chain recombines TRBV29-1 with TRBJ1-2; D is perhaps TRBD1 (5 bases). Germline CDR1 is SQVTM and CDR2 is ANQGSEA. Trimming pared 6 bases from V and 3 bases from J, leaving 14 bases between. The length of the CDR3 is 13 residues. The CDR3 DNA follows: TGCAGCGTAGGGGCTTTGCTTCACTATGGCTACACCTTC. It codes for CSVGALLHYGYTF.

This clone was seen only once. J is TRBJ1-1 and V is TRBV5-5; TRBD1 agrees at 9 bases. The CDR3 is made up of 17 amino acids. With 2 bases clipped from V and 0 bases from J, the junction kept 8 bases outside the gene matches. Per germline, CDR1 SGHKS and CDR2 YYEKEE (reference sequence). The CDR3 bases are TGTGCCAGCAGCTTTAGACAGGGGGTACTACTGAACACTGAAGCTTTCTTT. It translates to CASSFRQGVLLNTEAFF.

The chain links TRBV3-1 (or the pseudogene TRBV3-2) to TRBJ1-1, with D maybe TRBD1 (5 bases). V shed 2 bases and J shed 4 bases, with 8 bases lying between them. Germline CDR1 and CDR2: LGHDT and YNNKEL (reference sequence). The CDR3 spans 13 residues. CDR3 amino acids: CASSQNRGTEAFF. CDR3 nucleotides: TGTGCCAGCAGCCAAAATAGGGGCACTGAAGCTTTCTTT.

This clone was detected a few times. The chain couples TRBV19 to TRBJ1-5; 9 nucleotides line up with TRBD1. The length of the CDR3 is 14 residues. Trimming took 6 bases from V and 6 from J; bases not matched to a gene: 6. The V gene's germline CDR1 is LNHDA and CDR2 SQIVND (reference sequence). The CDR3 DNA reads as TGTGCCAGTAGCCGGGACAGGGAGGTTCAGCCCCAGCATTTT. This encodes CASSRDREVQPQHF. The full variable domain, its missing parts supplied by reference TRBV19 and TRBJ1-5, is DGGITQSPKYLFRKEGQNVTLSCEQNLNHDAMYWYRQDPGQGLRLIYYSQIVNDFQKGDIAEGYSVSREKKESFPLTVTSAQKNPTAFYLCASSRDREVQPQHFGDGTRLSIL.

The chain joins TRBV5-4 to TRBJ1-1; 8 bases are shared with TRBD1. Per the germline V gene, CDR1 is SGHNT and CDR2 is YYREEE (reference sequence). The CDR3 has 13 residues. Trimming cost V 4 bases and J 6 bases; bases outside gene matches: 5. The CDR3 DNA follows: TGTGCCAGCAGCCCGGGACAGGACTCTGAAGCTTTCTTT. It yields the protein CASSPGQDSEAFF.

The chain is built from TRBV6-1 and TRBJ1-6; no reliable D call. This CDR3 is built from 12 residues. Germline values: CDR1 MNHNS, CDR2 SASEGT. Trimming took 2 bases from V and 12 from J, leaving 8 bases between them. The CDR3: CASSERGRPLHF. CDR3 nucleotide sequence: TGTGCCAGCAGTGAACGGGGAAGACCCCTCCACTTT.

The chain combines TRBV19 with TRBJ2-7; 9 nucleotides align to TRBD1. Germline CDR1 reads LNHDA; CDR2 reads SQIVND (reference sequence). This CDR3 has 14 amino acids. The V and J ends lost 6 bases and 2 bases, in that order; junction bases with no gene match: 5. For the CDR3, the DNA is TGTGCCAGTAGAGGGACAGGGATCCCCTACGAGCAGTACTTC. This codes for CASRGTGIPYEQYF.

CDR3 nucleotides: TGTGCCAGCAGTACCGCGGGACAGGGGATTAAGCCCCAGCATTTT. Its translation: CASSTAGQGIKPQHF. The chain links TRBV27 to TRBJ1-5; 10 nucleotides line up with TRBD1. The length of the CDR3 is 15 residues. J gave up 8 bases and V 5 bases, and 9 bases lay outside the gene matches. Germline values: CDR1 MNHEY, CDR2 SMNVEV (reference sequence).

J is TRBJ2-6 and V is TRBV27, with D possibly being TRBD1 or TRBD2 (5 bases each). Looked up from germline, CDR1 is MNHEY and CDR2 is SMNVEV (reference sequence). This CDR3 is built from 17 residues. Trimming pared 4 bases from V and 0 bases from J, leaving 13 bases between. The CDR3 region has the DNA TGTGCCAGCAGTTCCCGGGACGGTATCTCTGGGGCCAACGTCCTGACTTTC. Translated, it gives CASSSRDGISGANVLTF.